This passage covers 10 T cell receptor beta chains from one sample sequenced in a study of T cell repertoires in cytomegalovirus infection. Their antigens remain unidentified. TCRdb processed the reads anew with MiXCR; each CDR3 protein has one entry. This table has approximately 910,000 distinct CDR3 sequences, roughly 30% appearing once. Sequencing was performed on cultured CD8+ T cells from PBMCs, taken from culture after CMV antigen stimulation. The receptor set was obtained from a human donor in good health (CMV status not recorded). Some clones in this sample may be carry-over from other donors' samples.

The chain carries TRBV7-8 and TRBJ1-2; TRBD1 aligns across 7 bases. V was clipped by 5 bases and J by 7 bases; unmatched bases: 10. Germline values: CDR1 SGHVS, CDR2 FQNEAQ. The CDR3 covers 14 residues. CDR3 protein: CASSEQGPPGGYTF. CDR3 nucleotide sequence: TGTGCCAGCAGCGAACAGGGGCCTCCTGGTGGCTACACCTTC.

The chain carries TRBV7-9 and TRBJ1-6; TRBD1 might be the D (5 bases). Deletions cut 1 base from V and 3 bases from J, with 7 bases between. Germline V gives CDR1 SEHNR, CDR2 FQNEAQ (reference sequence). The CDR3 has 15 amino acids. The CDR3 spells CASSLVQGYNSPLHF. Written as DNA, the CDR3 is TGTGCCAGCAGCTTAGTTCAGGGCTATAATTCACCCCTCCACTTT.

This clonotype was detected only a few times. The rearrangement links TRBV5-1 to TRBJ2-2, with D perhaps matching TRBD2 (5 bases). The CDR3 sequence is 15 residues long. The V end lost 6 bases, the J end lost 0 bases, and 12 bases lay between the germline ends. Germline V gene sequence: CDR1 SGHRS, CDR2 YFSETQ. DNA for the CDR3: TGCGCCAGCAACCCCTTGGACTCGAACACCGGGGAGCTGTTTTTT. It is translated as CASNPLDSNTGELFF.

As regards this clonotype: The junction does not match germline at one end; this may be a read error. The CDR3 DNA reads TGTGTCAGCAGCTTAGCTCAGGGTGACGAGCAGTACTTC. Encoded protein: CVSSLAQGDEQYF. V gene TRBV7-6 combines with J gene TRBJ2-7; D is possibly TRBD1 (5 bases). Germline lookup yields CDR1 SGHVS and CDR2 FNYEAQ. The CDR3 is 13 amino acids.

The chain is built from TRBV5-6 and TRBJ2-1; D gene unclear. The CDR3 sequence is 16 residues long. The ends were cut back, 4 bases at V and 0 bases at J, with 14 bases in the middle. The V gene's germline CDR1 is SGHDT and CDR2 YYEEEE. DNA of the CDR3: TGTGCCAGCAGCGAAACCCGTGGCAGCTCCTACAATGAGCAGTTCTTC. Its translation: CASSETRGSSYNEQFF.

Only a few counts were recorded for this clonotype. The chain carries TRBV6-2 or TRBV6-3 and TRBJ2-7, with 9 bases matching TRBD1. Germline trimming cut 5 bases from V and 4 bases from J; bases unmatched to any gene: 3. Per germline, CDR1 MNHEY and CDR2 SVGEGT. This CDR3 has 13 residues. The DNA for the CDR3 is TGTGCCAGCAGTGGAGACAGGGGGTACGAGCAGTACGTC. Amino acids: CASSGDRGYEQYV.

V and J are TRBV25-1 and TRBJ2-5, with D perhaps assigned TRBD1 or TRBD2 (6 bases each). V dropped 4 bases and J dropped 1 base, with 13 bases sitting between them. This CDR3 has 15 residues. CDR1 MGHDK and CDR2 SYGVNS come from the germline V gene. DNA for the CDR3: TGTGCCAGCAGTGTCCGCTGGGGGGCCCAAGAGACCCAGTACTTC. It encodes CASSVRWGAQETQYF.

The chain employs TRBV12-3 or TRBV12-4 and TRBJ2-7, with TRBD2 matching 7 bases. This CDR3 has 15 residues. The V gene end was trimmed by 6 bases and the J gene end by 4 bases; junction bases not matched to a gene: 12. CDR3 region: CASRPSTSWGYEQYF. CDR3 nucleotides: TGTGCCAGCAGACCCTCGACTAGCTGGGGTTACGAGCAGTACTTC.

This clonotype showed up many times. The V and J genes are TRBV7-2 and TRBJ1-1; a weak D match, TRBD1 (6 bases). With 2 bases removed from V and 5 bases from J, the gap between germline ends came to 9 bases. CDR1 is SGHTA and CDR2 is FQGNSA in the germline V gene. The CDR3 loop spans 13 amino acids. The CDR3 nucleotides read TGTGCCAGCAGCTTAAACAGGGTTACTGAAGCTTTCTTT. It translates to CASSLNRVTEAFF.

This clonotype was counted once. The chain recombines TRBV9 with TRBJ2-1; TRBD2 is a possible D gene (6 bases). V was clipped by 2 bases and J by 0 bases, with 15 bases between them. CDR1 and CDR2 from the germline V gene are SGDLS and YYNGEE. This CDR3 contains 17 residues. The DNA for the CDR3 is TGTGCCAGCAGCGTTGGCCCGGGACTCCCCTCCTACAATGAGCAGTTCTTC. This sequence encodes CASSVGPGLPSYNEQFF.